These 15 T cell receptor beta chains came from one sample sequenced in a study of T cells after posttransplantation cyclophosphamide. Clones were read by immunoSEQ multiplex PCR, and TCRdb kept only the in-frame ones, dropping some. Of some 7,100 clones in the sample, 82% are singletons; the top ten hold around a sixth. Busulfan-fludarabine conditioning, marrow transplant, and cyclophosphamide on days +3 and +4 were administered. Sequences were derived from CD4+ T cells sorted from blood, sampled 1,000 to 1,200 days after allogeneic stem cell transplant with posttransplant cyclophosphamide. The source is a female patient aged 35-55 years who received an allogeneic stem cell transplant from a related donor, was CMV-positive, and had no GVHD. The T cells may come from the graft donor.

Comment on this clone: The junction departs from germline at one end; a sequencing error may be responsible. The sample holds other DNA sequences that translate to the same CDR3. Written as DNA, the CDR3 is TGTGCCAGCAGCCTGACGGCAGGGGATAATTCCCCCCTCCACTTT. It specifies CASSLTAGDNSPLHF. V usage is TRBV5-5 and J usage is TRBJ1-6, with a possible D match to TRBD1 (6 bases). CDR3 length: 15 residues. Germline CDR1 is SGHKS and CDR2 is YYEKEE (reference sequence).

The chain links TRBV18 to TRBJ1-2, with TRBD1 as a possible D gene (5 bases). The germline V gene has CDR1 KGHSH and CDR2 LQKENI. V lost 3 bases and J lost 6, with 14 bases in between. The CDR3 length is 14 residues. CDR3 sequence: CASSPTELGNGYTF. The CDR3 nucleotides are TGTGCCAGCTCACCGACAGAATTAGGAAATGGCTACACCTTC.

The chain has TRBV20-1 and TRBJ1-1, with D uncertain. Germline V gene sequence: CDR1 DFQATT, CDR2 SNEGSKA (reference sequence). V was shortened by 1 base and J by 5 bases, with 5 bases between the two germline ends. The CDR3 is made up of 11 amino acids. The CDR3 region has the DNA TGCAGTGCTAGAGGTAATACTGAAGCTTTCTTT. Translated, it gives CSARGNTEAFF.

V is TRBV28 and J is TRBJ1-5; 7 bases align to TRBD1. Germline CDR1 reads MDHEN; CDR2 reads SYDVKM. The CDR3 loop spans 14 amino acids. With V trimmed by 6 bases and J by 3 bases, 5 bases remained unmatched. The CDR3 region is CASRTQGNNQPQHF. CDR3 bases: TGTGCCAGCAGAACACAGGGGAACAATCAGCCCCAGCATTTT. Based on the CDR3 plus reference TRBV28 and TRBJ1-5, the full variable domain is DVKVTQSSRYLVKRTGEKVFLECVQDMDHENMFWYRQDPGLGLRLIYFSYDVKMKEKGDIPEGYSVSREKKERFSLILESASTNQTSMYLCASRTQGNNQPQHFGDGTRLSIL.

This clone turned up a few times. The chain employs TRBV6-1 and TRBJ1-2; D possibly corresponds to TRBD1 (5 bases). The CDR3 has 13 amino acids. The germline V gene encodes CDR1 MNHNS and CDR2 SASEGT. Between the trimmed V and J ends, which lost 2 bases and 5 bases, there was a span of 9 bases. The CDR3 bases are TGTGCCAGCAGTGAAAACAGGTCGTATGGCTACACCTTC. As protein: CASSENRSYGYTF.

The chain recombines TRBV5-1 with TRBJ1-1; TRBD1 might be the D (5 bases). The CDR3 loop spans 15 amino acids. CDR1 and CDR2 from the germline V gene are SGHRS and YFSETQ. The V end lost 0 bases, the J end lost 3 bases, and 12 bases lay between the germline ends. CDR3 residues: CASSLEGLIYTEAFF. The CDR3 region has the DNA TGCGCCAGCAGCTTGGAGGGGCTAATTTACACTGAAGCTTTCTTT.

The chain couples TRBV9 to TRBJ2-6; D gene unclear. Germline CDR1 and CDR2: SGDLS and YYNGEE. There are 13 residues in the CDR3. The V end was cut by 4 bases, the J end by 2 bases, with 4 bases between. CDR3 sequence: CASSPAGANVLTF. In DNA form, the CDR3 reads TGTGCCAGCAGCCCTGCTGGGGCCAACGTCCTGACTTTC.

The CDR3 loop is CASSLDPTSLNTGELFF. For the CDR3, the DNA is TGCGCCAGCAGCTTGGATCCAACTAGTCTGAACACCGGGGAGCTGTTTTTT. This chain connects TRBV5-1 to TRBJ2-2; TRBD2 might be the D (5 bases). Germline lookup yields CDR1 SGHRS and CDR2 YFSETQ. The CDR3 loop spans 17 amino acids. Trimming took 0 bases from V and 1 from J, leaving 13 bases between them.

The chain is built from TRBV9 and TRBJ2-5; 7 nucleotides align to TRBD1. The ends lost 1 base at V and 1 base at J; junction bases unmatched: 4. Per the germline V gene, CDR1 is SGDLS and CDR2 is YYNGEE. This CDR3 spans 15 amino acids. The CDR3 loop is CASSVRQGPQETQYF. In DNA form, the CDR3 reads TGTGCCAGCAGCGTACGACAGGGACCCCAAGAGACCCAGTACTTC.

This chain links TRBV9 with TRBJ2-7; D gene uncertain. The V and J ends lost 3 bases and 1 base respectively, with 8 bases between them. This CDR3 is built from 13 residues. CDR1 is SGDLS, CDR2 YYNGEE, per germline. CDR3: CASSASVSYEQYF. Here the CDR3 DNA reads TGTGCCAGCAGCGCAAGCGTATCCTACGAGCAGTACTTC.

The rearrangement joins TRBV5-1 to TRBJ1-6; D gene unclear. CDR1 is SGHRS and CDR2 is YFSETQ in the germline V gene. V was shortened by 3 bases and J by 4 bases, with 11 bases between the two germline ends. CDR3 size: 15 residues. CDR3 DNA: TGCGCCAGCAGCTCCGGGAGGATTTATAATTCACCCCTCCACTTT. Its protein is CASSSGRIYNSPLHF.

The rearrangement links TRBV19 to TRBJ2-1, with D possibly matching TRBD2 (5 bases). The CDR3 is 16 residues long. Germline V gene data show CDR1 as LNHDA and CDR2 as SQIVND (reference sequence). V lost 5 bases and J lost 4, with 18 bases in between. The CDR3 loop is CASSLNSAQRYNEQFF. The CDR3, as DNA: TGTGCCAGTAGTCTCAATAGCGCCCAAAGATACAATGAGCAGTTCTTC.

This sequence joins TRBV5-1 and TRBJ2-1; possible D gene TRBD2, 7 bases. The ends were cut back, 0 bases at V and 5 bases at J, with 12 bases in the middle. The CDR3 is 15 residues long. CDR1 SGHRS and CDR2 YFSETQ come from the germline V gene. The CDR3, as DNA: TGCGCCAGCAGCTTGGCCAACGGGGGGCACAATGAGCAGTTCTTC. Translation gives CASSLANGGHNEQFF.

The CDR3 reads CASSQEGTYTEAFF. In nucleotides, the CDR3 is TGCGCCAGCAGCCAAGAGGGCACCTACACTGAAGCTTTCTTT. The chain employs TRBV4-3 and TRBJ1-1; no clear D gene. V lost 0 bases and J lost 3, with 8 bases in between. Germline V lookup: CDR1 LGHNA, CDR2 YSLEER. This CDR3 spans 14 amino acids.

This clone occurred a few times. This chain connects TRBV10-3 to TRBJ1-4; possibly TRBD1 for D (6 bases). The germline V and J ends were trimmed by 3 bases and 7 bases, with 15 bases remaining between them. The germline gives CDR1 ENHRY, CDR2 SYGVKD. The CDR3 is 15 residues long. The CDR3 spells CAISDGRGSVEKLFF. Written as DNA, the CDR3 is TGTGCCATCAGTGATGGCAGGGGTTCGGTTGAAAAACTGTTTTTT.